The source of this T cell receptor beta chain is a study of beta chain features in type 1 diabetes. Study results and caveats: The study found fewer insertions and more deletions at VDJ junctions in type 1 diabetes patients. Patients' naive, central memory and regulatory TCRB repertoires appeared more alike than those of healthy donors.

A heparinised blood draw that averaged about 0.11 L was obtained once from each donor. CD45RO/CCR7/CD25/CD127/CD95/CD27 separated CD4+ naive, central memory, regulatory and stem cell-like memory cells by sorting. The isolated RNA, all of it, was reverse transcribed, so expressed TCRB transcripts were what got sequenced. The protocol was immunoSEQ multiplex PCR, while the TCRdb copy is restricted to in-frame clones and leaves out a portion. The sample contains some 160,000 clones, approximately 8.4% of which appear only once. This clone was detected only a few times. Its antigen is unidentified. Trimming cost V 8 bases and J 3 bases; bases outside gene matches: 7. The CDR3 extends over 13 amino acids. Germline CDR1 and CDR2: MNHEY and SVGAGI.

The V gene is TRBV6-5, the J gene TRBJ2-7; the match to TRBD1 covers 7 bases. Sequencing input: central memory CD4+ T cells from blood. The TCR was taken from a woman aged 18-29 years in good health. The CDR3 coding sequence is TGTGCCAGCTTAGACAGGGCCCGCTACGAGCAGTACTTC. It is translated as CASLDRARYEQYF.